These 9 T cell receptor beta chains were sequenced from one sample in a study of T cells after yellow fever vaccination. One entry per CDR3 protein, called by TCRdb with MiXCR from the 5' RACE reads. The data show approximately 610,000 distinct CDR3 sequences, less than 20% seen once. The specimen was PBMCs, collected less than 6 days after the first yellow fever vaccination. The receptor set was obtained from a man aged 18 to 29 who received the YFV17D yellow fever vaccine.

This chain's CDR3 is CASSSPRGLTEAFF. CDR3 bases: TGTGCCAGCAGTTCCCCCAGGGGGCTCACTGAAGCTTTCTTT. V usage is TRBV12-3 or TRBV12-4 and J usage is TRBJ1-1; TRBD1 agrees at 8 bases. With 4 bases clipped from V and 4 bases from J, the junction kept 5 bases outside the gene matches. The CDR3 is made up of 14 amino acids.

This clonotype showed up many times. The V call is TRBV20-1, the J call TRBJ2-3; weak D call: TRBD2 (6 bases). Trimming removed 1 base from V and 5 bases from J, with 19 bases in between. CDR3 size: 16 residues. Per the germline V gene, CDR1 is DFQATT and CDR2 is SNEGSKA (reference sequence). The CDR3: CSARGVGGEGLDTQYF. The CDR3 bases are TGCAGTGCTAGAGGGGTCGGGGGAGAAGGTTTAGATACGCAGTATTTT.

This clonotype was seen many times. The CDR3 nucleotides are TGCGCCAGCAGCCAAGATTTGATGGCTAGCGGGGGGCGGGGGAATGAGCAGTTCTTC. Translation gives CASSQDLMASGGRGNEQFF. The gene calls are TRBV4-3 and TRBJ2-1; 11 nucleotides align to TRBD2. The germline V gene encodes CDR1 LGHNA and CDR2 YSLEER. V lost 0 bases, J lost 7 bases, and 14 bases stayed unmatched. The CDR3 consists of 19 residues.

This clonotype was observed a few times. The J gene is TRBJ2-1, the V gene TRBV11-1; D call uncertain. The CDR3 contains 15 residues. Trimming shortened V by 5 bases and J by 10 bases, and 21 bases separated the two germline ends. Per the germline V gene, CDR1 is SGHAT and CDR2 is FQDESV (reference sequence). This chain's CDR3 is CASSPPRLGLGEQFF. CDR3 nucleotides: TGTGCCAGCAGCCCCCCGAGGTTAGGGCTAGGGGAGCAGTTCTTC.

CDR3 sequence reads: CASIGVQQPQHF. The CDR3 DNA reads as TGTGCCAGCATTGGGGTTCAACAGCCCCAGCATTTT. The rearrangement links TRBV6-6 to TRBJ1-5; no definite D call. The V end lost 7 bases, the J end lost 7 bases, and 11 bases lay between the germline ends. CDR3 length equals 12 residues. Germline CDR1 is MNHNY and CDR2 is SVGAGI (reference sequence).

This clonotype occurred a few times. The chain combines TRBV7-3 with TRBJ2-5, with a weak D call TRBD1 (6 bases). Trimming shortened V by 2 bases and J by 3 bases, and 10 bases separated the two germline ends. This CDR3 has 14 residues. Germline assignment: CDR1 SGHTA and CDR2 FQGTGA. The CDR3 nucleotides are TGTGCCAGCAGCTTACTGGGACAAGAAGAGACCCAGTACTTC. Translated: CASSLLGQEETQYF.

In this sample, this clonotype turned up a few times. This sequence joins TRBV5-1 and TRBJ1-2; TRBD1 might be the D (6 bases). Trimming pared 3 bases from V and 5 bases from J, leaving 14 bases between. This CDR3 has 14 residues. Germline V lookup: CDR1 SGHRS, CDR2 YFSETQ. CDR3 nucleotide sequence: TGCGCCAGCAGCTCAGCCGGGACACCTTATGGCTACACCTTC. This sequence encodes CASSSAGTPYGYTF. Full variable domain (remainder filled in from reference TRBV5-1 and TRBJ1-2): KAGVTQTPRYLIKTRGQQVTLSCSPISGHRSVSWYQQTPGQGLQFLFEYFSETQRNKGNFPGRFSGRQFSNSRSEMNVSTLELGDSALYLCASSSAGTPYGYTFGSGTRLTVV.

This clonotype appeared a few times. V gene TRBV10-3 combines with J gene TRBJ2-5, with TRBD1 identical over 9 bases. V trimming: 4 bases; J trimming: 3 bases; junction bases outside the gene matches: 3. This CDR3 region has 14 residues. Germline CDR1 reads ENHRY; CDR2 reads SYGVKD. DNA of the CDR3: TGTGCCATCAGTGCGGGGACAGGGAAAGAGACCCAGTACTTC. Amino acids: CAISAGTGKETQYF.

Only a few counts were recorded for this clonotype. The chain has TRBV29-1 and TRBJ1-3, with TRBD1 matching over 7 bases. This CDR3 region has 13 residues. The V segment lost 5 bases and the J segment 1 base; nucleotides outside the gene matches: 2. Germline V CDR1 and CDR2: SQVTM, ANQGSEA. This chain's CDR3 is CSVWGQSGNTIYF. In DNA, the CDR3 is TGCAGCGTTTGGGGACAGTCTGGAAACACCATATATTTT.